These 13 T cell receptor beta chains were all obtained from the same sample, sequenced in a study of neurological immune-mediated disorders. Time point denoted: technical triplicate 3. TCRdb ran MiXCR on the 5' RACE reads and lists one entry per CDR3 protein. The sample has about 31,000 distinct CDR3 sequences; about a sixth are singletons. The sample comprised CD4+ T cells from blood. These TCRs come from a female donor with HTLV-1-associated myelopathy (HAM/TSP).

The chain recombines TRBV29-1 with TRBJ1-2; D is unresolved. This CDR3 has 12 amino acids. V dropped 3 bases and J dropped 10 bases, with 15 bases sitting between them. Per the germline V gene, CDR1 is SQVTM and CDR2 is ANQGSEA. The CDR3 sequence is CSVEAWCSDYTF. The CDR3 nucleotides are TGCAGCGTTGAGGCCTGGTGCAGTGACTACACCTTC. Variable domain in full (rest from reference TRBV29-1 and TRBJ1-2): SAVISQKPSRDICQRGTSLTIQCQVDSQVTMMFWYRQQPGQSLTLIATANQGSEATYESGFVIDKFPISRPNLTFSTLTVSNMSPEDSSIYLCSVEAWCSDYTFGSGTRLTVV.

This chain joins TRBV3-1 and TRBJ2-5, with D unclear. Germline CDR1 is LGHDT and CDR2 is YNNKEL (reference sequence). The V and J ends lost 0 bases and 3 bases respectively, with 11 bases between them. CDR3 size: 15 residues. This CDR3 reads CASSQEWQDEETQYF. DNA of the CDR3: TGTGCCAGCAGCCAAGAGTGGCAGGACGAAGAGACCCAGTACTTC.

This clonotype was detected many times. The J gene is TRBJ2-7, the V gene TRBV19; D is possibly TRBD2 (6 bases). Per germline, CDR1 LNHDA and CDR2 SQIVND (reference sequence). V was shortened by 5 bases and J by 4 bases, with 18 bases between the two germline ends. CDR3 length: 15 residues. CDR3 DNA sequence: TGTGCCAGTAGTCCGAGGTGGGAGGATTCGTACGAGCAGTACTTC. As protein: CASSPRWEDSYEQYF. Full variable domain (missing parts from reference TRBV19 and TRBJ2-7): DGGITQSPKYLFRKEGQNVTLSCEQNLNHDAMYWYRQDPGQGLRLIYYSQIVNDFQKGDIAEGYSVSREKKESFPLTVTSAQKNPTAFYLCASSPRWEDSYEQYFGPGTRLTVT.

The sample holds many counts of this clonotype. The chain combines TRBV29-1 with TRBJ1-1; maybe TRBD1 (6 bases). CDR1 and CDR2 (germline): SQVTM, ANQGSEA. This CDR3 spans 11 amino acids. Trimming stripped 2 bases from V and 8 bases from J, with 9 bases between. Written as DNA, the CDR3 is TGCAGCGTTGAAAGGGGGTACGAAGCTTTCTTT. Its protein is CSVERGYEAFF.

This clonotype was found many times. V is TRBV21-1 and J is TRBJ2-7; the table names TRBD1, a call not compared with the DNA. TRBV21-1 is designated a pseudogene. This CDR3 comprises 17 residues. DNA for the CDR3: TGTGCCAGCAGCAAAGGAGTCAGGGCGGATAGCTCCTACGAGCAGTACTTC. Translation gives CASSKGVRADSSYEQYF.

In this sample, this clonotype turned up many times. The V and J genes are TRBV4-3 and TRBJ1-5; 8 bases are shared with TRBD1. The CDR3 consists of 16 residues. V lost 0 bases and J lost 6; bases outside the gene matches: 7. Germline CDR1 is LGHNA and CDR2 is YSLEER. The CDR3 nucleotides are TGCGCCAGCAGCCAAGATACCCAGGGGGCAGGTCAGCCCCAGCATTTT. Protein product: CASSQDTQGAGQPQHF.

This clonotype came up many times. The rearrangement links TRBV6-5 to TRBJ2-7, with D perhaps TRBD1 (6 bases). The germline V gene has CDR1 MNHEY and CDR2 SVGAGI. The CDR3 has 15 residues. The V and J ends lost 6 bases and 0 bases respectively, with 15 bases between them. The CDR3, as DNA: TGTGCCAGCAGAAGCCTTGACAGGCTCTCCTACGAGCAGTACTTC. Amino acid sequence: CASRSLDRLSYEQYF.

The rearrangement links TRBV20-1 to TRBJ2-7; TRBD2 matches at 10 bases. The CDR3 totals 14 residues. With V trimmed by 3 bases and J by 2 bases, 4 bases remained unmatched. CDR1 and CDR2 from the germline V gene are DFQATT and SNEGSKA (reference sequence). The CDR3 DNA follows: TGCAGTGCTAGCTTTACTAGCGGGACCTACGAGCAGTACTTC. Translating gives CSASFTSGTYEQYF.

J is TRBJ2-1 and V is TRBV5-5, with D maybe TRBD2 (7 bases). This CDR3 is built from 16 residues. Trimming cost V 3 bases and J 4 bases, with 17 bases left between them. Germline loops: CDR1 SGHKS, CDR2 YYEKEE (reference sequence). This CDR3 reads CASSSLGEGGYNEQFF. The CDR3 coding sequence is TGTGCCAGCAGCTCCCTCGGGGAGGGGGGATACAATGAGCAGTTCTTC.

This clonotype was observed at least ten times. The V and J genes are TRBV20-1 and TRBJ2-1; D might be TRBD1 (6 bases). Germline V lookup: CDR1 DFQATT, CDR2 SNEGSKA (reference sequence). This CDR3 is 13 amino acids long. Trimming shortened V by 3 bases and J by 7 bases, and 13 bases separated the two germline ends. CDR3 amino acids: CSASRDTRNEQFF. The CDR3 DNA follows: TGCAGTGCTAGTAGGGACACCAGGAATGAGCAGTTCTTC.

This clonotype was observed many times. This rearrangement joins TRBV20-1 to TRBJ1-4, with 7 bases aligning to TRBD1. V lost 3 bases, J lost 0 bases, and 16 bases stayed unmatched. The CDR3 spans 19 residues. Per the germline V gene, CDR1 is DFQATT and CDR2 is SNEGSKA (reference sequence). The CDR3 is CSARGTDRRRGSTNEKLFF. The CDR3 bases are TGCAGTGCTAGGGGCACGGACAGGCGAAGGGGATCAACTAATGAAAAACTGTTTTTT.

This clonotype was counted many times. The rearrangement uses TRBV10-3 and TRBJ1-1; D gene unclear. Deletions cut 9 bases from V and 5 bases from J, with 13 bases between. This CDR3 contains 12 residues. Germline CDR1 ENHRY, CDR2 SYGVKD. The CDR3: CAISPTGTEAFF. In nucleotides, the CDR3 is TGTGCCATAAGCCCGACGGGAACTGAAGCTTTCTTT.

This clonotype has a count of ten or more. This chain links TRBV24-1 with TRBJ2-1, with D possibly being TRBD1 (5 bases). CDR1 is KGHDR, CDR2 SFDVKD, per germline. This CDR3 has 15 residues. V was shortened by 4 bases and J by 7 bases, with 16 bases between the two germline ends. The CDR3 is CATSEPLDRENEQFF. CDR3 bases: TGTGCCACCAGTGAGCCCCTCGACAGAGAAAATGAGCAGTTCTTC.